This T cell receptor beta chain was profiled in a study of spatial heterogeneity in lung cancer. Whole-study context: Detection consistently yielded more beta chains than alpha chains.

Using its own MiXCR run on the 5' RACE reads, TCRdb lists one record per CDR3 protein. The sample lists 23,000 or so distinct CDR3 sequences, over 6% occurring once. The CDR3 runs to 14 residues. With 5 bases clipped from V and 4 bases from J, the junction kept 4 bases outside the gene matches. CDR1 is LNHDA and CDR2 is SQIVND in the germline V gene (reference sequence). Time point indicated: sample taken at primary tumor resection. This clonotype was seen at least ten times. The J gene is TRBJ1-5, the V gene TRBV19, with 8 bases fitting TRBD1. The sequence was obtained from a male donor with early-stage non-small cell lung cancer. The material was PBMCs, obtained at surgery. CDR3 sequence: CASSFGQGNQPQHF. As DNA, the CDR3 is TGTGCCAGTAGTTTCGGACAGGGTAATCAGCCCCAGCATTTT.